Each of the 8 T cell receptor beta chains below was sequenced from the same sample in a study of cytomegalovirus exposure and HLA in healthy donors. Both 60 Vbeta primers and 13 Jbeta primers went into the PCR. Method: immunoSEQ multiplex PCR; TCRdb's copy keeps in-frame clones and lacks some. This repertoire shows 140,000 to 150,000 clones, about four fifths found once; its top ten account for just over 4.5%. The sample comprised PBMCs. The receptor source for this set is a middle-aged man in good health and CMV-seronegative.

The chain combines TRBV9 with TRBJ2-3; 9 bases line up with TRBD2. The CDR3 contains 19 residues. CDR1 is SGDLS, CDR2 YYNGEE, per germline. The V gene end was trimmed by 4 bases and the J gene end by 5 bases; junction bases not matched to a gene: 20. CDR3 residues: CASSLAPSRVAGVVDTQYF. CDR3 bases: TGTGCCAGCAGCTTAGCCCCCTCCAGGGTAGCGGGGGTTGTAGATACGCAGTATTTT.

This clone was observed once. The rearrangement joins TRBV4-3 to TRBJ2-5; no clear D. CDR3 length: 13 amino acids. The V end was cut by 0 bases, the J end by 7 bases, with 9 bases between. Germline values: CDR1 LGHNA, CDR2 YSLEER. CDR3 protein: CASSQEQARTQYF. Written as DNA, the CDR3 is TGCGCCAGCAGCCAAGAGCAGGCTCGGACCCAGTACTTC.

This clone has just a few counts. This chain links TRBV29-1 with TRBJ2-5; 10 bases map to TRBD1. The CDR3 is 15 amino acids. From germline, CDR1 is SQVTM and CDR2 ANQGSEA. Trimming at V came to 7 bases and at J to 2 bases, leaving 10 bases not matched to a gene. CDR3 in amino acids: CSADLRQGAQETQYF. DNA for the CDR3: TGCAGCGCCGACCTAAGACAGGGGGCTCAAGAGACCCAGTACTTC.

The V gene is TRBV11-2, the J gene TRBJ2-7; TRBD1 matches 7 bases. V trimming: 3 bases; J trimming: 0 bases; junction bases outside the gene matches: 8. The germline gives CDR1 SGHAT, CDR2 FQNNGV. The CDR3 contains 16 residues. CDR3 bases: TGTGCCAGCAGCTTCGCTGGACAGGTCTTCTCCTACGAGCAGTACTTC. It yields the protein CASSFAGQVFSYEQYF.

This chain uses TRBV5-1 with TRBJ2-5; perhaps TRBD1 as D (6 bases). Germline CDR1 and CDR2: SGHRS and YFSETQ. The V end lost 0 bases, the J end lost 3 bases, and 6 bases lay between the germline ends. The CDR3 is 13 amino acids. In DNA form, the CDR3 reads TGCGCCAGCAGCTTGGACAGGGAAGAGACCCAGTACTTC. This encodes CASSLDREETQYF.

The gene calls are TRBV9 and TRBJ2-5, with 9 bases fitting TRBD1. With V trimmed by 3 bases and J by 4 bases, 7 bases remained unmatched. Germline CDR1 and CDR2: SGDLS and YYNGEE. The CDR3 covers 15 residues. The CDR3 loop is CASSERQGGSETQYF. The CDR3 region has the DNA TGTGCCAGCAGCGAGCGACAGGGGGGGTCAGAGACCCAGTACTTC. The variable domain in full, completed from reference TRBV9 and TRBJ2-5, reads DSGVTQTPKHLITATGQRVTLRCSPRSGDLSVYWYQQSLDQGLQFLIQYYNGEERAKGNILERFSAQQFPDLHSELNLSSLELGDSALYFCASSERQGGSETQYFGPGTRLLVL.

The chain links TRBV19 to TRBJ1-5; TRBD1 matches at 7 bases. Germline V lookup: CDR1 LNHDA, CDR2 SQIVND (reference sequence). This CDR3 has 15 residues. Trimming at V came to 5 bases and at J to 3 bases, leaving 7 bases not matched to a gene. CDR3 DNA sequence: TGTGCCAGTAGTCTCCGACAGGGCGCCAATCAGCCCCAGCATTTT. As protein: CASSLRQGANQPQHF.

The rearrangement joins TRBV5-1 to TRBJ2-2; 9 bases are shared with TRBD2. V was clipped by 6 bases and J by 5 bases; unmatched bases: 5. This CDR3 spans 14 amino acids. From germline, CDR1 is SGHRS and CDR2 YFSETQ. The CDR3 coding sequence is TGCGCCAGCATGGCTAGCGGGGTTACCGGGGAGCTGTTTTTT. Translating gives CASMASGVTGELFF.